This TCR beta chain was identified in a study of blood T cell repertoires in COVID-19. In terms of age and location, participants ranged from roughly 18 to 90 years and lived in about 25 US areas. Self-reported history from a screening survey and questionnaire set each donor's cohort. Profiling relied on immunoSEQ multiplex PCR, and the TCRdb table lists in-frame clones only, not all of them. The sample includes approximately 480,000 clones, around 90% of them seen just once. Germline V CDR1 and CDR2: SGHRS, YFSETQ. V shed 0 bases, J shed 5 bases, and the junction held 8 bases outside the gene matches. The CDR3 is 16 amino acids.

The clonotype was recovered from a young woman who had recovered from COVID-19. The V gene is TRBV5-1, the J gene TRBJ1-5; 7 bases match TRBD1. The sample was PBMCs or T cells enriched from blood (not recorded which). The CDR3 here is CASSLGVGGGYQPQHF. CDR3 nucleotide sequence: TGCGCCAGCAGCTTGGGAGTAGGGGGCGGCTATCAGCCCCAGCATTTT.